One TCR beta chain is described in this entry. CDR1 is SGDLS, CDR2 YYNGEE, per germline. V was clipped by 4 bases and J by 6 bases; unmatched bases: 8. This CDR3 comprises 14 residues. The data were obtained in a study of blood T cell repertoires in COVID-19. Clones were read by immunoSEQ multiplex PCR, and TCRdb kept only the in-frame ones, dropping some. The sample holds roughly 45,000 clones, more than 80% seen once. The TCR was taken from a man in his sixties with active COVID-19. The genes are TRBV9 and TRBJ2-3; 7 nucleotides align to TRBD2. The sample consisted of peripheral blood. CDR3 DNA sequence: TGTGCCAGCAGCCCTAGGACTAGTGGTGATACGCAGTATTTT. It encodes CASSPRTSGDTQYF.